These T cell receptor beta chains were read from a single sample in a study of T-cell reconstitution after alpha-beta-depleted transplantation in children. One entry per CDR3 protein, called by TCRdb with MiXCR from the PCR reads. This sample carries some 200,000 distinct CDR3 sequences, approximately 14% of them seen once, and the ten largest clones take roughly 13%. Sequencing was performed on PBMCs from the stem cell graft donor, taken from the stem cell graft. The origin of the receptors is a human donor who donated a stem cell graft to a child with acute lymphoblastic leukemia. The CDR3 runs from the conserved cysteine through the conserved F or W. A D gene is named only where the DNA matches it firmly.

V gene	J gene	D gene	CDR3 protein
TRBV5-1	TRBJ2-2	NA	CASSLMGRPAELFF
TRBV5-1	TRBJ2-1	NA	CASSLFFNEQFF
TRBV6-5	TRBJ2-1	TRBD2	CASSYTGLADSYNEQFF
TRBV5-1	TRBJ1-5	NA	CASSFEGNQPQHF
TRBV20-1	TRBJ2-3	TRBD2	CSARAGRLAGVNTQYF
TRBV12-3/TRBV12-4	TRBJ1-5	NA	CASSFGQPQHF
TRBV7-8	TRBJ2-1	NA	CASSLAPGEIHEQFF
TRBV29-1	TRBJ1-1	NA	CSVEEGGLMNTEAFF
TRBV30	TRBJ1-3	TRBD1	CACRDRVFSGNTIYF
TRBV2	TRBJ2-5	NA	CASSEVIWDPPLETQYF
TRBV4-1	TRBJ1-5	NA	CASSQLLGPQPQHF
TRBV18	TRBJ2-3	NA	CASSPPGRVGSDTQYF
TRBV6-6	TRBJ1-1	TRBD1	CASHRGNTEAFF
TRBV5-1	TRBJ2-1	NA	CASSLAQDRGEQFF
TRBV20-1	TRBJ1-6	NA	CSARTTGYNSPLHF
TRBV20-1	TRBJ2-4	NA	CSASSPLFKNIQYF
TRBV29-1	TRBJ2-5	TRBD2	CSVEPPGTSGSSETQYF
TRBV5-1	TRBJ2-7	NA	CASSLEAGLYEQYF
TRBV2	TRBJ2-2	NA	CASSEHRVGTGELFF
TRBV29-1	TRBJ2-7	NA	CSVDRAGSYEQYF
TRBV5-1	TRBJ1-2	NA	CASSLEAAINYGYTF
TRBV20-1	TRBJ2-2	NA	CSARQGGRPQELFF
TRBV5-1	TRBJ2-1	NA	CASSLDRKVTYNEQFF
TRBV25-1	TRBJ2-7	TRBD2	CASSELKAGVKDEQYF